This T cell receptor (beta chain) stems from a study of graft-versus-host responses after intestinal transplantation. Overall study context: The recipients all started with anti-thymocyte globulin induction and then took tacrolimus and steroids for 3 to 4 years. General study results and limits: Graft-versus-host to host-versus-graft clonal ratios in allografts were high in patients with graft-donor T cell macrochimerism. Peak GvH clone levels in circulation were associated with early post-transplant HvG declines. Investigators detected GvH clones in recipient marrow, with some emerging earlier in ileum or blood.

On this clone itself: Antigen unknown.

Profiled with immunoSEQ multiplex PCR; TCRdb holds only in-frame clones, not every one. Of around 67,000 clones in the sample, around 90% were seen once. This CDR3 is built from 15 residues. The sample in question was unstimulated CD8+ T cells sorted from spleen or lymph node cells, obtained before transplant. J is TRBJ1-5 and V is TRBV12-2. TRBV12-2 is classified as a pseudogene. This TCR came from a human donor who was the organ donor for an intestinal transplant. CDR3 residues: CASRSEGKSNQPQHF. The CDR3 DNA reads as TGTGCAAGTCGCTCGGAGGGCAAAAGCAATCAGCCCCAGCATTTT.